The next 18 T cell receptor beta chains were all read from a single sample in a study of OX40 agonist ivuxolimab in advanced cancers. The method was immunoSEQ multiplex PCR; TCRdb's version includes in-frame clones alone and lacks a portion of them. The sample yields approximately 82,000 clones, about nine tenths seen once. Sequenced material: CD4+ or CD8+ T cells sorted from blood, taken in a trial of the OX40 agonist ivuxolimab. These receptor sequences come from an adult with an advanced solid tumor such as melanoma, head and neck, liver or kidney cancer.

The gene calls are TRBV30 and TRBJ2-1; 7 bases are shared with TRBD2. V lost 2 bases to trimming and J lost 4 bases; unmatched junction nucleotides: 8. CDR3 length: 15 amino acids. The germline V gene has CDR1 GTSNPN and CDR2 SVGIG (reference sequence). This chain's CDR3 is CAWSKGSGAYNEQFF. In DNA, the CDR3 is TGTGCCTGGAGTAAAGGGAGCGGGGCTTACAATGAGCAGTTCTTC. Using reference TRBV30 and TRBJ2-1 for the parts outside the CDR3, the full variable domain is SQTIHQWPATLVQPVGSPLSLECTVEGTSNPNLYWYRQAAGRGLQLLFYSVGIGQISSEVPQNLSASRPQDRQFILSSKKLLLSDSGFYLCAWSKGSGAYNEQFFGPGTRLTVL.

This clone was recorded once. The sample has other DNA sequences that encode this CDR3 too. The rearrangement links TRBV4-1 to TRBJ1-2; D call uncertain. Germline CDR1 MGHRA, CDR2 YSYEKL. V was clipped by 2 bases and J by 1 base, with 11 bases between them. CDR3 length: 15 residues. The CDR3 nucleotides read TGCGCCAGCAGCCAAACCCTTCAAGATAACTATGGCTACACCTTC. Its translation: CASSQTLQDNYGYTF.

The gene calls are TRBV7-2 and TRBJ1-5; D is unresolved. The germline V gene encodes CDR1 SGHTA and CDR2 FQGNSA. The CDR3 is 12 amino acids. The ends were cut back, 5 bases at V and 6 bases at J, with 8 bases in the middle. CDR3 residues: CASSRGAQPQHF. The CDR3, as DNA: TGTGCCAGCAGCCGGGGAGCTCAGCCCCAGCATTTT.

This sequence joins TRBV5-1 and TRBJ2-3; 8 nucleotides line up with TRBD1. Germline CDR1 and CDR2: SGHRS and YFSETQ. The CDR3 contains 13 residues. Trimming took 7 bases from V and 5 from J; bases not matched to a gene: 6. CDR3 amino acids: CASGQGGQDTQYF. The CDR3 DNA is TGCGCCAGCGGACAGGGTGGTCAAGATACGCAGTATTTT. Combining the CDR3 with reference TRBV5-1 and TRBJ2-3 gives the whole variable domain KAGVTQTPRYLIKTRGQQVTLSCSPISGHRSVSWYQQTPGQGLQFLFEYFSETQRNKGNFPGRFSGRQFSNSRSEMNVSTLELGDSALYLCASGQGGQDTQYFGPGTRLTVL.

The chain couples TRBV19 to TRBJ1-4; no definite D call. Trimming cost V 8 bases and J 4 bases, with 11 bases left between them. Per germline, CDR1 LNHDA and CDR2 SQIVND (reference sequence). CDR3 length: 13 amino acids. CDR3 nucleotides: TGTGCCAGTGCCGGTGAGGTTAATGAAAAACTGTTTTTT. As protein: CASAGEVNEKLFF.

This clone occurred once. The gene calls are TRBV19 and TRBJ1-6; 12 bases fit TRBD1. The CDR3 loop spans 16 amino acids. V shed 5 bases and J 7 bases; nucleotides not matched to a gene: 6. Germline V gene data show CDR1 as LNHDA and CDR2 as SQIVND (reference sequence). The CDR3 region is CASSAPGTGGNSPLHF. The CDR3 DNA sequence: TGTGCCAGTAGTGCGCCCGGGACAGGGGGCAATTCACCCCTCCACTTT.

The CDR3 is CASSHTGQGDEQYF. CDR3 bases: TGTGCCAGCAGTCATACTGGACAGGGAGACGAGCAGTACTTC. V and J are TRBV28 and TRBJ2-7; 8 nucleotides line up with TRBD1. This CDR3 is 14 amino acids long. Per the germline V gene, CDR1 is MDHEN and CDR2 is SYDVKM. V lost 5 bases to trimming and J lost 5 bases; unmatched junction nucleotides: 8.

The chain employs TRBV4-1 and TRBJ2-7; 8 bases map to TRBD1. V dropped 3 bases and J dropped 7; count of bases not matched to a gene: 8. The CDR3 sequence is 14 residues long. From germline, CDR1 is MGHRA and CDR2 YSYEKL. The CDR3 bases are TGCGCCAGCAGCCAGGACAGGGCCTCTTGGGAGCAGTACTTC. Its protein is CASSQDRASWEQYF.

The chain has TRBV5-4 and TRBJ2-7; D is uncertain. The CDR3 covers 14 residues. The V and J ends lost 4 bases and 3 bases respectively, with 14 bases between them. The V gene's germline CDR1 is SGHNT and CDR2 YYREEE (reference sequence). CDR3 sequence reads: CASSQDHGNYEQYF. CDR3 nucleotides: TGTGCCAGCAGCCAAGACCACGGAAACTACGAGCAGTACTTC.

V is TRBV4-1 and J is TRBJ1-5; maybe TRBD1 (6 bases). CDR1 is MGHRA and CDR2 is YSYEKL in the germline V gene. Trimming left V 0 bases short and J 6 bases short, with 18 bases between. The CDR3 contains 17 residues. The CDR3 DNA sequence: TGCGCCAGCAGCCAAGAATCCCCAGGGCAGGGGATTCAGCCCCAGCATTTT. Its protein is CASSQESPGQGIQPQHF.

The gene calls are TRBV10-1 and TRBJ2-7, with a weak D call TRBD1 (5 bases). Per germline, CDR1 WNHNN and CDR2 SYGVQD (reference sequence). Trimming cost V 4 bases and J 5 bases, with 12 bases left between them. The CDR3 loop spans 13 amino acids. DNA of the CDR3: TGCGCCAGCAGTGGCTCAGGGTCCGACGAGCAGTACTTC. Translated: CASSGSGSDEQYF.

The chain's CDR3 is CASSQAGTIQETQYF. The CDR3 DNA sequence: TGTGCCAGCAGCCAAGCCGGGACTATCCAAGAGACCCAGTACTTC. The genes are TRBV4-2 and TRBJ2-5, with 7 bases aligning to TRBD2. The CDR3 has 15 residues. Trimming at V came to 1 base and at J to 1 base, leaving 3 bases not matched to a gene. Germline values: CDR1 LGHNA, CDR2 YNFKEQ.

In its sample, this clone was seen a few times. V and J are TRBV5-6 and TRBJ2-3, with D perhaps matching TRBD1 (5 bases). Trimming removed 4 bases from V and 4 bases from J, with 10 bases in between. Germline CDR1 and CDR2: SGHDT and YYEEEE. The CDR3 is 13 amino acids. The CDR3 DNA is TGTGCCAGCAGCGGGAAGGGGCCAGATACGCAGTATTTT. Its translation is CASSGKGPDTQYF.

The rearrangement uses TRBV18 and TRBJ2-3; D ambiguous. Germline V gene data show CDR1 as KGHSH and CDR2 as LQKENI. Trimming pared 3 bases from V and 2 bases from J, leaving 3 bases between. This CDR3 spans 12 amino acids. The CDR3 DNA reads as TGTGCCAGCTCACCCCCCACAGATACGCAGTATTTT. It encodes CASSPPTDTQYF.

The chain carries TRBV6-1 and TRBJ1-1, with no clear D. This CDR3 region has 14 residues. CDR1 is MNHNS and CDR2 is SASEGT in the germline V gene. V lost 5 bases to trimming and J lost 11 bases, with 21 bases between them. Here the CDR3 DNA reads TGTGCCAGCAGTTATGGGCAGGAAAGTGCTGGGGCTTTCTTT. This translates into CASSYGQESAGAFF.

V and J are TRBV19 and TRBJ1-1; TRBD1 aligns across 8 bases. CDR3 length: 16 amino acids. Losses at the gene ends were 3 bases for V and 0 bases for J; bases not matched to a gene: 6. Germline V gene sequence: CDR1 LNHDA, CDR2 SQIVND (reference sequence). The CDR3 nucleotides read TGTGCCAGTAGTATTGGGGCAGGGGGCTTGAACACTGAAGCTTTCTTT. This codes for CASSIGAGGLNTEAFF.

This clone appeared a single time. The CDR3 DNA is TGTGCCAGCAGTCTTAGGGGAGTAATTGAGACCCAGTACTTC. Translation gives CASSLRGVIETQYF. This chain joins TRBV11-2 and TRBJ2-5, with D perhaps assigned TRBD1 or TRBD2 (5 bases each). Germline-derived CDR1 and CDR2 are SGHAT and FQNNGV. Trimming stripped 6 bases from V and 5 bases from J, with 16 bases between. The CDR3 spans 14 residues.

This clone was observed a single time. The genes are TRBV7-8 and TRBJ2-1, with D possibly TRBD1 on 5 matching bases. With 1 base removed from V and 0 bases from J, the gap between germline ends came to 19 bases. The CDR3 contains 19 residues. Germline assignment: CDR1 SGHVS and CDR2 FQNEAQ. The CDR3 spells CASSLGAQGTPSSYNEQFF. CDR3 DNA sequence: TGTGCCAGCAGCTTAGGGGCCCAGGGTACCCCGAGCTCCTACAATGAGCAGTTCTTC.